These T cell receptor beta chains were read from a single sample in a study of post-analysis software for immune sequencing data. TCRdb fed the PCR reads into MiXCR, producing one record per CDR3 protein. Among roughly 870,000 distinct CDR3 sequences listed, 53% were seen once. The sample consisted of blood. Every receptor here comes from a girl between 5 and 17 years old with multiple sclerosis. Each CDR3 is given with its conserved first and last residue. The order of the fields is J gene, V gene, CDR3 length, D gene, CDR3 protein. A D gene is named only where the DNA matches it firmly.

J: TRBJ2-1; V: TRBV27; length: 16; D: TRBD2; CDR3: CASSLLTSGIHNEQFF
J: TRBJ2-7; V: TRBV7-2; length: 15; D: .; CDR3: CASSFAASVSYEQYF
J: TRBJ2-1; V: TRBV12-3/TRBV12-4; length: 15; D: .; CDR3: CASSSRTGPHNEQFF
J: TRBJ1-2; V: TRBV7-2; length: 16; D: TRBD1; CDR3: CASSLVGTGACYGYTF
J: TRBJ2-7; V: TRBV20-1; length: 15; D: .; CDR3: CSARAPAQGSYEQYF
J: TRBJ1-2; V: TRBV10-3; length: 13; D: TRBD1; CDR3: CASTGGVGYGYTF
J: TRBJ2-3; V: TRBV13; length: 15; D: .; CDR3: CASSFGLPDTDTQYF
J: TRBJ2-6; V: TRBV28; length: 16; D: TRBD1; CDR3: CASTGQVRSGANVLTF
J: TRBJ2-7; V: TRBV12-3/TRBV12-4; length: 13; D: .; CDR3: CASRGDFFGERYF
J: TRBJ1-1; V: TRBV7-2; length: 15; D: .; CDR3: CASRISRAAGTEAFF
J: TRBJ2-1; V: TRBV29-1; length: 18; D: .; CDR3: CSVEDENKRGGGYNEQFF
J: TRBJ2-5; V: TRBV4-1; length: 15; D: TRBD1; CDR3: CASSQEDRVQETQYF
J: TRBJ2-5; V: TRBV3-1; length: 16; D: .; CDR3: CASSHVLRQEQETQYF
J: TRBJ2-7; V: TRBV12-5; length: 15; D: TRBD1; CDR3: CASTRQGANSYEQYF
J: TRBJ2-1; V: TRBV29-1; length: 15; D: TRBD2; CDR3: CSVPWTSGDYNEQFF
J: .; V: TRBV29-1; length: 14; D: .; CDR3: CSVEDHRVAGEQYF
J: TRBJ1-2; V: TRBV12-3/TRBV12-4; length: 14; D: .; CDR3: CASSWGPQGSGYTF
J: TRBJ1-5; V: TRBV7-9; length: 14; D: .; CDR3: CASSLGSEAQPQHF
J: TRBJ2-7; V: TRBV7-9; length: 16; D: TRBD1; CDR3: CASSSAGTGDVHEQYF
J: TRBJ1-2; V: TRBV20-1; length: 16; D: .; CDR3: CSARSENRFSNYGYTF
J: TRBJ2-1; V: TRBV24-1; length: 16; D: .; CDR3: CATSDHDRTGYNERFF
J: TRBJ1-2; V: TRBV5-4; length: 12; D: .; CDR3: CASSRPMGGYTF
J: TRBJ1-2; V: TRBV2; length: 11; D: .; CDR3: CASSGASGYTF
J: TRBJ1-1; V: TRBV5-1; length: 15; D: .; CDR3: CASSPDDSLDTEAFF
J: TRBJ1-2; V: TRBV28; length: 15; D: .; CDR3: CASSSLGVGNYGYTF
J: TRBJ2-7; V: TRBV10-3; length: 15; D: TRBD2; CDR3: CAISEKASGSYEQYF
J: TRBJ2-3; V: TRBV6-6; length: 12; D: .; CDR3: CASSLQGDTQYF
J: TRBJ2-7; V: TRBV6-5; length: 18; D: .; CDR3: CASSYSSTGWVSPYEQYF